The 8 T cell receptor beta chains given below trace back to one sample, sequenced in a study of cytomegalovirus exposure and HLA in healthy donors. Primers included in the PCR were 60 Vbeta and 13 Jbeta primers. Clones were read by immunoSEQ multiplex PCR, and TCRdb kept only the in-frame ones, dropping some. The top ten clones hold around 2% of a sample with 150,000 to 200,000 clones, over 80% of them seen once. The sample consisted of PBMCs. The source of these receptors is a human donor in good health.

The V gene is TRBV19, the J gene TRBJ2-2; 7 positions match TRBD1. This CDR3 is 16 amino acids long. Germline lookup yields CDR1 LNHDA and CDR2 SQIVND (reference sequence). After removal of 5 bases from V and 1 base from J, the junction contained 7 bases not matched to a gene. This CDR3 reads CASSDWNRGNTGELFF. The CDR3 region has the DNA TGTGCCAGTAGTGACTGGAACAGGGGGAACACCGGGGAGCTGTTTTTT.

The V call is TRBV5-1, the J call TRBJ2-3, with TRBD2 matching 12 bases. The CDR3 is 17 amino acids. Germline loops: CDR1 SGHRS, CDR2 YFSETQ. Trimming cost V 4 bases and J 2 bases; bases outside gene matches: 8. The CDR3, as DNA: TGCGCCAGCAGCGCGACTAGCGGGGGCCATCTCACAGATACGCAGTATTTT. It codes for CASSATSGGHLTDTQYF.

The chain has TRBV5-5 and TRBJ1-2; D unresolved. Germline CDR1 SGHKS, CDR2 YYEKEE (reference sequence). CDR3 length: 17 residues. The germline V and J ends were trimmed by 5 bases and 3 bases, with 23 bases remaining between them. The DNA for the CDR3 is TGTGCCAGCAGTATGAAGTACGGAGAGGGAGGTTACTATGGCTACACCTTC. It codes for CASSMKYGEGGYYGYTF.

In its sample, this clone was seen once. An end of the junction does not agree with germline; a read error may underlie this. The chain uses TRBV7-9 and TRBJ1-4, with 12 bases lining up with TRBD1. Germline CDR1 is SEHNR and CDR2 is FQNEAQ (reference sequence). The CDR3 has 18 amino acids. The CDR3 coding sequence is TGTTCCAGCAGCCCACGTCCGGGACAGGGGGCTCTGAATGAAAAACTGTTTTTT. This codes for CSSSPRPGQGALNEKLFF.

This clone was found a few times. The rearrangement links TRBV4-3 to TRBJ1-4; tentatively, D is TRBD1 (6 bases). The germline V and J ends were trimmed by 0 bases and 5 bases, with 10 bases remaining between them. Per germline, CDR1 LGHNA and CDR2 YSLEER. The CDR3 contains 15 residues. CDR3 sequence: CASSQEGQGNEKLFF. The CDR3 nucleotides are TGCGCCAGCAGCCAAGAAGGCCAGGGGAATGAAAAACTGTTTTTT.

The chain employs TRBV4-2 and TRBJ1-4; tentatively, D is TRBD1 (6 bases). The germline V gene has CDR1 LGHNA and CDR2 YNFKEQ. Trimming shortened V by 3 bases and J by 0 bases, and 11 bases separated the two germline ends. This CDR3 is built from 16 residues. The CDR3 DNA reads TGTGCCAGCAGCCACCACCGACAGGCAACTAATGAAAAACTGTTTTTT. This encodes CASSHHRQATNEKLFF.

The rearrangement links TRBV2 to TRBJ1-3; 8 positions agree with TRBD1. The CDR3 length is 13 residues. The J segment lost 1 base and the V segment lost 9 bases, leaving 2 bases of the junction unmatched. In germline, CDR1 is SNHLY, CDR2 FYNNEI. The CDR3 DNA is TGTGCCAGTAGACAGGGGTCTGGAAACACCATATATTTT. This gives the protein CASRQGSGNTIYF. Supplemented by reference TRBV2 and TRBJ1-3, the full variable domain reads EPEVTQTPSHQVTQMGQEVILRCVPISNHLYFYWYRQILGQKVEFLVSFYNNEISEKSEIFDDQFSVERPDGSNFTLKIRSTKLEDSAMYFCASRQGSGNTIYFGEGSWLTVV.

The V gene is TRBV5-1, the J gene TRBJ1-1; no firm D call. The germline V gene has CDR1 SGHRS and CDR2 YFSETQ. The CDR3 has 12 amino acids. The V and J ends lost 5 bases and 4 bases respectively, with 9 bases between them. CDR3 coding DNA: TGCGCCAGCAGACTACAAGGCACTGAAGCTTTCTTT. This sequence encodes CASRLQGTEAFF.